These 4 T cell receptor beta chains originate from one sample sequenced in a study of T cells after yellow fever vaccination. TCRdb reprocessed the 5' RACE reads via MiXCR and lists one record per CDR3 protein. The data contain about 63,000 distinct CDR3 sequences, 6.5% to 9% of them seen just once; the ten biggest clones take up approximately 34%. The source was CD8+ T cells sorted from PBMCs, collected 15 days after the yellow fever booster vaccination. The receptors derive from a man younger than 45 who received the YFV17D yellow fever vaccine.

This clonotype showed up many times. The V and J genes are TRBV12-3 or TRBV12-4 and TRBJ1-5; 9 bases align to TRBD1. This CDR3 has 13 residues. Trimming at V came to 5 bases and at J to 7 bases, leaving 3 bases not matched to a gene. CDR3 bases: TGTGCCAGCAGTGGACAGGGGATCCAGCCCCAGCATTTT. This sequence encodes CASSGQGIQPQHF.

This clonotype was seen more than once but under ten times. The chain links TRBV12-3 or TRBV12-4 to TRBJ2-1; D not resolved. Trimming removed 6 bases from V and 0 bases from J, with 9 bases in between. This CDR3 is built from 14 residues. DNA of the CDR3: TGTGCCAGCAGCCGGTTAAACTCCTACAATGAGCAGTTCTTC. As protein: CASSRLNSYNEQFF.

This clonotype was recorded at least ten times. This chain uses TRBV7-9 with TRBJ1-1; perhaps TRBD1 as D (5 bases). V gave up 2 bases and J gave up 0 bases, with 16 bases separating them. The CDR3 loop spans 17 amino acids. Per germline, CDR1 SEHNR and CDR2 FQNEAQ (reference sequence). The CDR3 DNA follows: TGTGCCAGCAGCTTATTTTCGGGACCTGTTCTGAACACTGAAGCTTTCTTT. Translation: CASSLFSGPVLNTEAFF.

There are many counts of this clonotype. The gene calls are TRBV6-4 and TRBJ2-3; D gene unclear. From germline, CDR1 is MRHNA and CDR2 SNTAGT. Trimming left V 4 bases short and J 2 bases short, with 7 bases between. The CDR3 covers 13 residues. The CDR3 loop is CASSVTATDTQYF. CDR3 bases: TGTGCCAGCAGTGTTACGGCCACAGATACGCAGTATTTT.